This TCR beta chain was sequenced during a study of blood T cell repertoires in COVID-19. Study overall: The United States, Italy and Spain provided the acute and convalescent COVID-19 samples.

This CDR3 contains 14 residues. With 3 bases removed from V and 1 base from J, the gap between germline ends came to 8 bases. Germline CDR1 reads SGHNT; CDR2 reads YYREEE (reference sequence). Libraries were prepared by immunoSEQ multiplex PCR; TCRdb keeps only in-frame clonotypes and omits some of them. The top ten clones hold over 12% of a sample with 150,000 to 160,000 clones, over 75% of them seen once. This receptor was obtained from a woman between 35 and 50 years old with acute or convalescent COVID-19. The J gene is TRBJ1-5, the V gene TRBV5-4, with D tentatively TRBD1 (5 bases). Specimen: peripheral blood. The chain's CDR3 is CASSWWGSNQPQHF. CDR3 coding DNA: TGTGCCAGCAGCTGGTGGGGCAGCAATCAGCCCCAGCATTTT.